This is a list of T cell receptor beta chains from one sample in a study of blood T cell repertoires in COVID-19. The table came from immunoSEQ multiplex PCR; TCRdb's copy has only in-frame clones and leaves some out. The sample has about 300,000 clones; roughly 86% are singletons. Material for sequencing was PBMCs or T cells enriched from blood (not recorded which). Every receptor here comes from a woman aged 45-65 years who had been exposed to COVID-19. CDR3s leave out the opening cysteine and the closing phenylalanine or tryptophan.

v_call	j_call	cdr3_aa
TRBV5-1	TRBJ2-7	ASTRGPGDYEQY
TRBV5-5	TRBJ2-3	ASSLARRQITTDTQY
TRBV7-9	TRBJ1-5	ASSHGTGNQPQH
TRBV19	TRBJ1-5	ASSIVQPSNQPQH
TRBV5-1	TRBJ2-3	ASSLTSGLADTQY
TRBV28	TRBJ2-3	ASRQALDTQY
TRBV5-1	TRBJ1-1	ASRRERGGGGNTEAF
TRBV10-3	TRBJ2-7	AISGRRGSGGAGYEQY
TRBV19	TRBJ1-4	ASIGHWGSTNEKLF
TRBV18	TRBJ2-5	ASSRTVGALEETQY
TRBV29-1	TRBJ2-3	SVGGAPTDTQY